The clone carrying this T cell receptor (beta chain) has a handful of counts. Study processing details: Reference gene primer amplification gave nucleated cell count estimates. Profiled with immunoSEQ multiplex PCR; TCRdb holds only in-frame clones, not every one. That table furnishes V, J and clone size, whereas the DNA furnished D and trimming. This table holds around 200,000 clones, about 90% found once. The data derive from a study of blood T cell repertoires in COVID-19. In the study overall: COVID-19 samples, acute and convalescent, were from the United States, Italy and Spain.

Germline assignment: CDR1 SEHNR and CDR2 FQNEAQ (reference sequence). V dropped 7 bases and J dropped 1 base, with 26 bases sitting between them. The CDR3 loop spans 18 amino acids. The chain combines TRBV7-9 with TRBJ2-7; D gene uncertain. This receptor was taken from a man aged 50-60 years with acute or convalescent COVID-19. The sequencing input was peripheral blood. The CDR3 region has the DNA TGTGCCAGCACCTCCCTCCTCTTTGAAAGATGGAGTTCCTACGAGCAGTACTTC. Protein product: CASTSLLFERWSSYEQYF.